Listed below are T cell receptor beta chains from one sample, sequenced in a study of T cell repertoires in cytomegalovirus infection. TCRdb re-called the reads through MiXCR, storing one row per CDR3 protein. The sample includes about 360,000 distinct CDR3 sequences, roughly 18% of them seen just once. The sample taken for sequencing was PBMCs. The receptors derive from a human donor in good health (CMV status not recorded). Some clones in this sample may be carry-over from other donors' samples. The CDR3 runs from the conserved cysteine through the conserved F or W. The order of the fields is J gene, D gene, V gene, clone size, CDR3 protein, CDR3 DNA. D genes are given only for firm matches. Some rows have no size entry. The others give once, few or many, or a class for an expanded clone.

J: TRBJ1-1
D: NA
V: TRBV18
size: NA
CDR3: CASSPNAKNTEAFF
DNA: TGTGCCAGCTCACCAAATGCCAAGAACACTGAAGCTTTCTTT

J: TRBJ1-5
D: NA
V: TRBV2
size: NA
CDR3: CASSESGEGVSPQHF
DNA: TGTGCCAGCAGTGAAAGCGGGGAGGGGGTGAGTCCCCAGCATTTT

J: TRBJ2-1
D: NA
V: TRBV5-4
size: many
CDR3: CASSSTGTPSYNEQFF
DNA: TGTGCCAGCAGCTCAACCGGGACACCTTCCTACAATGAGCAGTTCTTC

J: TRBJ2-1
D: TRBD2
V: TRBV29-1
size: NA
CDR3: CSVEGGGGWSYNEQFF
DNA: TGCAGCGTTGAAGGGGGGGGGGGATGGTCCTACAATGAGCAGTTCTTC

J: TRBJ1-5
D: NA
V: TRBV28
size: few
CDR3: CASSTWKRNQPQHF
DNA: TGTGCCAGCAGTACCTGGAAAAGAAATCAGCCCCAGCATTTT

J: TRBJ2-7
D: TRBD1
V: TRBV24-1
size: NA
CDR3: CATSGGSGYEQYF
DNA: TGTGCCACTTCAGGGGGCTCCGGCTACGAGCAGTACTTC

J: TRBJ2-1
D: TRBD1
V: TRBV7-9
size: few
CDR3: CASSFATGDNEQFF
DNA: TGTGCCAGCAGCTTTGCGACAGGGGATAATGAGCAGTTCTTC

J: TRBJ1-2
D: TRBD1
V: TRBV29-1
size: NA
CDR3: CSVDRTQGTNYGYTF
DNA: TGCAGCGTTGACAGGACACAGGGGACCAACTATGGCTACACCTTC

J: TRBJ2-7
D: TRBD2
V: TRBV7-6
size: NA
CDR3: CASSPMTSIIHEQYF
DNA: TGTGCCAGCAGCCCGATGACTAGCATCATCCACGAGCAGTACTTC

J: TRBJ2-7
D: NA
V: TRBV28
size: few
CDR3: CASTSQGGSAYEQYF
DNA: TGTGCCAGCACCTCCCAGGGCGGCAGCGCCTACGAGCAGTACTTC

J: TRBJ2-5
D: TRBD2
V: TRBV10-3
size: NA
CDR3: CAISAAWASGEETQYF
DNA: TGTGCCATCAGTGCCGCGTGGGCTAGCGGGGAAGAGACCCAGTACTTC

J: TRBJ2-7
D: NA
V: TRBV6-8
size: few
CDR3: CASSGIAGYEQYF
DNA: TGTGCCAGCAGCGGGATAGCAGGCTACGAGCAGTACTTC

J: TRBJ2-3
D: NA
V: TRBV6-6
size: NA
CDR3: CASSFNPGQGTDTQYF
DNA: TGTGCCAGCAGTTTCAATCCGGGACAAGGGACAGATACGCAGTATTTT